Listed below are T cell receptor beta chains from one sample, sequenced in a study of early stage breast cancer tumors. Clones were read by immunoSEQ multiplex PCR, and TCRdb kept only the in-frame ones, dropping some. The sample contains roughly 58,000 clones, approximately 90% of which appear only once. Sequencing was carried out using blood. All receptors come from a person aged 65-85 years with breast cancer. Both conserved end residues are part of each CDR3.

V gene	J gene	CDR3 protein
TRBV9	TRBJ2-5	CASGRAGDGETQYF
TRBV4-3	TRBJ1-4	CASSLGTAGQGNEKLFF
TRBV6-1	TRBJ1-6	CASSEGVVYNSPLHF
TRBV7-8	TRBJ2-1	CASSQGLAGDYTYNEQFF
TRBV7-9	TRBJ1-2	CASSLNRGRGVGYTF
TRBV6-5	TRBJ1-2	CASSYTPGSGYTF
TRBV29-1	TRBJ2-5	CSGFYSGRADGPSETQYF
TRBV6-5	TRBJ1-2	CATRQATDYGYTF
TRBV9	TRBJ1-6	CASSLRQGNSPLHF
TRBV14	TRBJ1-6	CASSRLGGSPLHF
TRBV19	TRBJ2-7	CASSTRQGSYEQYF
TRBV4-1	TRBJ1-1	CASSPVRSTEAFF
TRBV6-5	TRBJ2-5	CASSRSSRETQYF
TRBV19	TRBJ1-2	CASSTAGTNYGYTF
TRBV5-1	TRBJ2-1	CASSLGADYNEQFF
TRBV9	TRBJ2-3	CASSVADTPKTQYF
TRBV28	TRBJ2-3	CASFSGASTDTQYF
TRBV5-1	TRBJ2-7	CASSLGGAGVNYEQYF
TRBV7-2	TRBJ1-2	CASSFLGRVGGPNYGYTF
TRBV7-9	TRBJ2-5	CASSLARETQYF
TRBV11-3	TRBJ1-3	CASSSGPGGSGNTIYF
TRBV19	TRBJ1-6	CASSTSYLTGASPLHF
TRBV18	TRBJ2-1	CASSPQSGGASYNEQFF
TRBV7-8	TRBJ2-7	CASSEDFYEQYF
TRBV21-1	TRBJ2-7	CASSRGRWTVGEQYF
TRBV4-3	TRBJ1-1	CASSQDPRSGQTFF
TRBV5-1	TRBJ2-7	CASKRGGSLYEQYF
TRBV7-3	TRBJ2-5	CASSVREVRQETQYF
TRBV28	TRBJ2-2	CASSLGVWTGGIGELFF
TRBV5-1	TRBJ1-5	CASSTAGTDLLPQHF
TRBV2	TRBJ1-1	CASSDKVAANHLTEAFF
TRBV28	TRBJ1-2	CASSSTTGTF
TRBV9	TRBJ2-3	CASSVIGIAGDTQYF
TRBV10-3	TRBJ2-7	CAIGSPLPSLAGGNYEQYF
TRBV9	TRBJ1-2	CASSALERTNYGYTF
TRBV7-6	TRBJ2-1	CASSSGGGSSYNEQFF
TRBV5-1	TRBJ1-2	CASSTRTGETSANYGYTF
TRBV5-4	TRBJ1-1	CASRAGTGGFTEAFF
TRBV2	TRBJ1-2	CASWPGRGGYTF
TRBV6-5	TRBJ2-7	CASSWTSGAYEQYF
TRBV18	TRBJ2-7	CASSTSGENEQYF
TRBV6-5	TRBJ1-3	CASSYGVIGGNTIYF
TRBV9	TRBJ2-7	CASNNLALPSEQYF
TRBV5-4	TRBJ2-7	CASSLAGQQGAKVQYF
TRBV2	TRBJ1-2	CASNLNRVNYGYTF